The entry below describes one T cell receptor (beta chain). This sample was taken from a study of CD8 T cells in Susac syndrome. RNA, at roughly 0.45 to 1 ug, was reverse transcribed with random hexamers. immunoSEQ multiplex PCR amplified TCR beta CDR3 across 54 Vbeta, 13 Jbeta. TCRdb re-derived calls from the immunoSEQ multiplex PCR reads in MiXCR, one entry per CDR3 protein. The sample holds about 210,000 distinct CDR3 sequences, about 95% seen once. V shed 1 base and J shed 4 bases, with 5 bases lying between them. The V gene's germline CDR1 is GTSNPN and CDR2 SVGIG (reference sequence). The CDR3 has 11 residues. The CD8+ and CD4+ T cells were isolated magnetically using a negative isolation approach, whereas the TEMRA cells were enriched by FACS.

The V call is TRBV30, the J call TRBJ2-7; D not resolved. This TCR was sampled from a human donor with multiple sclerosis. The material sequenced was CD4+ T cells from PBMCs. CDR3 amino acids: CAWSASYEQYF. Written as DNA, the CDR3 is TGTGCCTGGAGTGCTAGTTACGAGCAGTACTTC.